One T cell receptor beta chain is described in this entry. This table comes from immunoSEQ multiplex PCR, and its TCRdb copy is limited to in-frame clones, with some not included. The sample carries hundreds of thousands of clones, around 90% recorded once. The CDR3 has 15 residues. V was trimmed by 0 bases and J by 1 base, leaving 9 bases between them. CDR1 and CDR2 (germline): MNHEY, SVGAGI. The data derive from a study of Ad26.COV2.S vaccination and SARS-CoV-2 variants. The treatment here: over 15 received Ad26.COV2.S at low or high dose, single or two shots; several received placebo; per-sample allocation not given. The samples date from day 63 after the first vaccine or placebo injection. Based in Boston, the donor was an adult of 18-55 years.

V and J are TRBV6-5 and TRBJ2-5, with D unresolved. The TCR comes from a person aged 18-65 years who received the Ad26.COV2.S COVID-19 vaccine or a placebo. The specimen comprised peripheral blood, sampled in a trial of Ad26.COV2.S vaccine versus placebo. CDR3 region: CASSYSRQRQETQYF. CDR3 DNA: TGTGCCAGCAGTTACTCGAGGCAGCGCCAAGAGACCCAGTACTTC.